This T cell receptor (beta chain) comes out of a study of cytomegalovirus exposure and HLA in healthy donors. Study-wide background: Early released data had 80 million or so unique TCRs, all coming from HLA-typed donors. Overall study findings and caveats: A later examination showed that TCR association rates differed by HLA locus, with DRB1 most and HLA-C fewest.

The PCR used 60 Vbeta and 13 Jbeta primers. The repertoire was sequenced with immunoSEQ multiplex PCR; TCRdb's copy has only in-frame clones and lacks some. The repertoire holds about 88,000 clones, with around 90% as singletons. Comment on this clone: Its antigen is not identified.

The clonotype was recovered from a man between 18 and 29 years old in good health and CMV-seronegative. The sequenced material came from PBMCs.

The chain's CDR3 is CASSLRQKNTEAFF. The CDR3 region has the DNA TGTGCCAGCAGTTTAAGACAGAAGAACACTGAAGCTTTCTTT. The chain couples TRBV27 to TRBJ1-1, with D possibly TRBD1 on 5 matching bases. Trimming shortened V by 2 bases and J by 1 base, and 8 bases separated the two germline ends. Germline CDR1 is MNHEY and CDR2 is SMNVEV (reference sequence). The CDR3 extends over 14 amino acids.